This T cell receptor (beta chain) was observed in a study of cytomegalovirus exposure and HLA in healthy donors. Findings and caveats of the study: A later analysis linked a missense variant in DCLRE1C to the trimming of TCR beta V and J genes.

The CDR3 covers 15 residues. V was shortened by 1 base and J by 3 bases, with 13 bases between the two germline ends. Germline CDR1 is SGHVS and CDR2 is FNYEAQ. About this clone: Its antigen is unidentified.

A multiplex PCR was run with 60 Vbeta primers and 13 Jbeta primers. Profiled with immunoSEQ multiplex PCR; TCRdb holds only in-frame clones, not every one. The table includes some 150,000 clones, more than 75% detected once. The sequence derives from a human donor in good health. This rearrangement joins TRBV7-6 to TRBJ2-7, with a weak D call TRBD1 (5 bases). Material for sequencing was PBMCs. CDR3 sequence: CASSLDRSRVYEQYF. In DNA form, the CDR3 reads TGTGCCAGCAGCTTAGACAGGAGCCGCGTCTACGAGCAGTACTTC.